Listed below are T cell receptor beta chains from one sample, sequenced in a study of T cells after yellow fever vaccination. TCRdb analysed the 5' RACE reads with MiXCR anew, one entry per CDR3 protein. The sample holds 170,000 or so distinct CDR3 sequences, roughly 8.8% seen once. The specimen was CD8+ T cells sorted from PBMCs, collected 45 days after the yellow fever booster vaccination. Source of these receptors: a young man who received the YFV17D yellow fever vaccine. Both conserved end residues are part of each CDR3. Fields, in order: J gene, D gene, V gene, clone size, CDR3 DNA, CDR3 protein. D genes are given only for firm matches. Size is stated for part of the rows, as once, few or many counts, or as a class when the clone is expanded.

j_call: TRBJ2-6; d_call: -; v_call: TRBV7-6; clone_size: -; cdr3_nt: TGTGCCAGCAGCTTAACGAGTCTGGGGGTCACCTCTGGGGCCAACGTCCTGACTTTC; cdr3_aa: CASSLTSLGVTSGANVLTF
j_call: TRBJ2-2; d_call: TRBD2; v_call: TRBV11-1; clone_size: many; cdr3_nt: TGTGCCAGCAGCTTAGGGCGGGGGTTCAACACCGGGGAGCTGTTTTTT; cdr3_aa: CASSLGRGFNTGELFF
j_call: TRBJ2-5; d_call: TRBD1; v_call: TRBV6-5; clone_size: -; cdr3_nt: TGTGCCAGCAGGCCCGGGACAGGACAAGAGACCCAGTACTTC; cdr3_aa: CASRPGTGQETQYF
j_call: TRBJ2-5; d_call: -; v_call: TRBV4-2; clone_size: -; cdr3_nt: TGTGCCAGCAGCCTGGCAGGGGTCGGGGAGACCCAGTACTTC; cdr3_aa: CASSLAGVGETQYF
j_call: TRBJ2-3; d_call: -; v_call: TRBV27; clone_size: -; cdr3_nt: TGTGCCAGCAGTTCCCTTCCGCCCGATTGGACAGATACGCAGTATTTT; cdr3_aa: CASSSLPPDWTDTQYF
j_call: TRBJ1-1; d_call: -; v_call: TRBV4-3; clone_size: -; cdr3_nt: TGCGCCAGCAGCCAAGAATCCCCCGAAGCTTTCTTT; cdr3_aa: CASSQESPEAFF
j_call: TRBJ2-5; d_call: TRBD2; v_call: TRBV4-1; clone_size: few; cdr3_nt: TGCGCCAGCAGCCAAGAGTGGACTAGCGGGGTTGAGACCCAGTACTTC; cdr3_aa: CASSQEWTSGVETQYF
j_call: TRBJ2-1; d_call: TRBD2; v_call: TRBV4-3; clone_size: -; cdr3_nt: TGCGCCAGCAGCCAGGGACTAGCGGGGGACAATGAGCAGTTCTTC; cdr3_aa: CASSQGLAGDNEQFF
j_call: TRBJ2-2; d_call: TRBD1; v_call: TRBV12-3/TRBV12-4; clone_size: few; cdr3_nt: TGTGCCAGCAGTCTCGGACTCTGGACAGGGATTGACACCGGGGAGCTGTTTTTT; cdr3_aa: CASSLGLWTGIDTGELFF
j_call: TRBJ2-2; d_call: TRBD2; v_call: TRBV7-2; clone_size: -; cdr3_nt: TGTGCCAGCAGCTTGGCCGGGACTAGCGGGGCTCGGGAGCTGTTTTTT; cdr3_aa: CASSLAGTSGARELFF
j_call: TRBJ2-3; d_call: TRBD2; v_call: TRBV7-9; clone_size: -; cdr3_nt: TGTGCCAGCAGCTTAGGGACTAGCGGCTTAGGGTATTTT; cdr3_aa: CASSLGTSGLGYF
j_call: TRBJ2-5; d_call: -; v_call: TRBV5-1; clone_size: few; cdr3_nt: TGCGCCAGCTGGGCCCCAGGCTCGGAGACCCAGTACTTC; cdr3_aa: CASWAPGSETQYF
j_call: TRBJ1-2; d_call: -; v_call: TRBV15; clone_size: few; cdr3_nt: TGTGCCACCAGCAGAGGAGCTTACGGGGGCGCATACTATGGCTACACCTTC; cdr3_aa: CATSRGAYGGAYYGYTF
j_call: TRBJ2-3; d_call: TRBD1; v_call: TRBV7-9; clone_size: few; cdr3_nt: TGTGCCAGCAGCTACAGGGACAGCTTCACAGATACGCAGTATTTT; cdr3_aa: CASSYRDSFTDTQYF
j_call: TRBJ2-1; d_call: -; v_call: TRBV9; clone_size: -; cdr3_nt: TGTGCCAGCAGCGTCGGCAGCCCGCGCAATGAGCAGTTCTTC; cdr3_aa: CASSVGSPRNEQFF
j_call: TRBJ2-4; d_call: -; v_call: TRBV1; clone_size: -; cdr3_nt: TGCACCAGCAGCACCCTTGCTAGCGGGGGGCATGTAGCCAAAAACATTCAGTACTTC; cdr3_aa: CTSSTLASGGHVAKNIQYF
j_call: TRBJ2-7; d_call: TRBD2; v_call: TRBV30; clone_size: few; cdr3_nt: TGTGCCTGGAGTACTAGCGGGGTAGGTGAGCAGTACTTC; cdr3_aa: CAWSTSGVGEQYF
j_call: TRBJ1-5; d_call: -; v_call: TRBV12-3/TRBV12-4; clone_size: -; cdr3_nt: TGTGCCAGCAGCCCCAAAGGGGATCAGGGTAGAGGGCCGTTTTCAAATCAGCCCCAGCATTTT; cdr3_aa: CASSPKGDQGRGPFSNQPQHF
j_call: TRBJ2-2; d_call: -; v_call: TRBV4-1; clone_size: many; cdr3_nt: TGCGCCAGCAGCCCCAGGGTTGGCGGGGAGCTGTTTTTT; cdr3_aa: CASSPRVGGELFF
j_call: TRBJ2-3; d_call: TRBD2; v_call: TRBV27; clone_size: -; cdr3_nt: TGTGCCAGCAGTTTAGAGTTTAGCGGGGACACAGATACGCAGTATTTT; cdr3_aa: CASSLEFSGDTDTQYF
j_call: TRBJ2-5; d_call: -; v_call: TRBV7-9; clone_size: -; cdr3_nt: TGTGCCAGCAACCATGGGGTGGCTGGCGATCTAGTGGAGACCCAGTACTTC; cdr3_aa: CASNHGVAGDLVETQYF
j_call: TRBJ2-6; d_call: -; v_call: TRBV30; clone_size: -; cdr3_nt: TGTGCCTGGACCCGGGATAGACCGTACTCTGGGGCCAACGTCCTGACTTTC; cdr3_aa: CAWTRDRPYSGANVLTF
j_call: TRBJ2-5; d_call: -; v_call: TRBV11-2; clone_size: many; cdr3_nt: TGTGCCAGCAGCTTAGCCCCTGGGGGGCAAGAGACCCAGTACTTC; cdr3_aa: CASSLAPGGQETQYF
j_call: TRBJ2-3; d_call: -; v_call: TRBV6-5; clone_size: many; cdr3_nt: TGTGCCAGCAGTTACTGGGCGGGAACCACAGATACGCAGTATTTT; cdr3_aa: CASSYWAGTTDTQYF
j_call: TRBJ2-3; d_call: TRBD2; v_call: TRBV7-2; clone_size: few; cdr3_nt: TGTGCCACCAGCCTTCCCCGGGACGGGGGAGCGGGGGGGGTCACAGATACGCAGTATTTT; cdr3_aa: CATSLPRDGGAGGVTDTQYF
j_call: TRBJ2-3; d_call: -; v_call: TRBV14; clone_size: few; cdr3_nt: TGTGCCAGCAGCCAAGATTTGAGTTCTAGCACAGATACGCAGTATTTT; cdr3_aa: CASSQDLSSSTDTQYF
j_call: TRBJ2-7; d_call: -; v_call: TRBV30; clone_size: few; cdr3_nt: TGTGCCTGGGACCAGGGGAGCTCCTACGAGCAGTACTTC; cdr3_aa: CAWDQGSSYEQYF
j_call: TRBJ2-3; d_call: TRBD2; v_call: TRBV7-6; clone_size: -; cdr3_nt: TGTGCCAGCAGCTTAGTAGTGGGGCTAGCGGTAGGCACAGATACGCAGTATTTT; cdr3_aa: CASSLVVGLAVGTDTQYF
j_call: TRBJ2-3; d_call: -; v_call: TRBV7-2; clone_size: few; cdr3_nt: TGTGCCAGCAGCTTAGGAAAGGTGCGGCGCACAGATACGCAGTATTTT; cdr3_aa: CASSLGKVRRTDTQYF
j_call: TRBJ1-1; d_call: -; v_call: TRBV5-1; clone_size: many; cdr3_nt: TGCGCCAGCAGCTTGCGGGGTTCGGGCACTGAAGCTTTCTTT; cdr3_aa: CASSLRGSGTEAFF
j_call: TRBJ1-1; d_call: -; v_call: TRBV27; clone_size: many; cdr3_nt: TGTGCCAGCAGTTGGTTTGGGGGTGACACTGAAGCTTTCTTT; cdr3_aa: CASSWFGGDTEAFF
j_call: TRBJ2-5; d_call: -; v_call: TRBV18; clone_size: few; cdr3_nt: TGTGCCAGCTCACCAACCTTCGGCGACAGACAAGAGACCCAGTACTTC; cdr3_aa: CASSPTFGDRQETQYF
j_call: TRBJ2-7; d_call: -; v_call: TRBV7-9; clone_size: few; cdr3_nt: TGTGCCAGCAGCCCCCCCAACTACGAGCAGTACTTC; cdr3_aa: CASSPPNYEQYF
j_call: TRBJ2-5; d_call: TRBD1; v_call: TRBV12-3/TRBV12-4; clone_size: -; cdr3_nt: TGTGCCAGCAGGAAACAGGGGGCTTCAGGGGCCCAGTACTTC; cdr3_aa: CASRKQGASGAQYF
j_call: TRBJ2-4; d_call: TRBD2; v_call: TRBV20-1; clone_size: few; cdr3_nt: TGCAGTGCTCCCGCCGGGGAGGGCAAAAACATTCAGTACTTC; cdr3_aa: CSAPAGEGKNIQYF
j_call: TRBJ1-2; d_call: -; v_call: TRBV5-8; clone_size: few; cdr3_nt: TGTGCCAGCAGTACGGAGGACGGAGCGTTCTCCCTCAACTATGGCTACACCTTC; cdr3_aa: CASSTEDGAFSLNYGYTF
j_call: TRBJ2-3; d_call: -; v_call: TRBV5-1; clone_size: few; cdr3_nt: TGCGCCAGCAGCTCGCCTTTTAATGGAGATACGCAGTATTTT; cdr3_aa: CASSSPFNGDTQYF